Only a few counts were recorded for the clone carrying this T cell receptor beta chain. Its antigen is unknown. This entry comes from a study of early T cells in non-severe SARS-CoV-2 infection. On the study more broadly: Sequencing used unsorted whole-blood bulk RNA, so chains lack pairing.

General study findings and limits: There was a bias toward anti-spike CD8 responses in VDJdb matching, which missed private and CD4 specificities.

Unique molecular identifiers were affixed to single, distinct cDNA molecules. TCRdb analysed the 5' RACE reads with MiXCR anew, one entry per CDR3 protein. The repertoire has fewer than 85,000 distinct CDR3 sequences, 9% to 10% of them found once; the top ten carry around 4.6%. The TCR was taken from an adult who was a healthcare worker with PCR-confirmed SARS-CoV-2 infection or an uninfected control (not recorded which). Sample: whole blood.

CDR3 coding DNA: TGTGCCAGCAGCCAAAGGAAGGGCAGTCATACGCAGTATTTT. Its protein product is CASSQRKGSHTQYF. The J gene is TRBJ2-3, the V gene TRBV3-1, with unresolved D. The CDR3 loop spans 14 amino acids. With 2 bases removed from V and 7 bases from J, the gap between germline ends came to 13 bases. The germline V gene encodes CDR1 LGHDT and CDR2 YNNKEL (reference sequence).